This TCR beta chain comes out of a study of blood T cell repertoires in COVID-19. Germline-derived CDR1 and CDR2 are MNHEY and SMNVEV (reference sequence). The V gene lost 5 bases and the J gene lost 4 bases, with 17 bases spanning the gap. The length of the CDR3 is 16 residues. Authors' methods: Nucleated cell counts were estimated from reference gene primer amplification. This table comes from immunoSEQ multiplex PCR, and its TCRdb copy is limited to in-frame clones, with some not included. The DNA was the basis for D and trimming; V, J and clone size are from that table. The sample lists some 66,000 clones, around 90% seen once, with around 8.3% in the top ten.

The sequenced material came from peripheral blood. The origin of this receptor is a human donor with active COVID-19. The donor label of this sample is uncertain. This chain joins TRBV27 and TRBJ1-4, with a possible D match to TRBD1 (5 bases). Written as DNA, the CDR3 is TGTGCCAGCAGTCGTCATGCGGACACGAATAATGAAAAACTGTTTTTT. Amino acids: CASSRHADTNNEKLFF.